This passage covers 15 T cell receptor beta chains from one sample sequenced in a study of T cell responses to AZD1222 COVID-19 vaccine. Libraries were prepared by immunoSEQ multiplex PCR; TCRdb keeps only in-frame clonotypes and omits some of them. The table has approximately 130,000 clones, nearly 90% seen once. The sample consisted of peripheral blood, taken 28 days after the second AZD1222 dose. All receptors derive from an adult who received the AZD1222 COVID-19 vaccine.

The CDR3 sequence is CASTISGRGVSRPLHF. CDR3 nucleotide sequence: TGTGCCAGCACCATATCCGGGAGGGGAGTCAGCCGACCCCTCCACTTT. This chain joins TRBV28 and TRBJ1-6, with D perhaps TRBD1 (5 bases). Between the trimmed V and J ends, which lost 7 bases and 12 bases, there was a span of 25 bases. The length of the CDR3 is 16 residues. From germline, CDR1 is MDHEN and CDR2 SYDVKM.

This clone was counted only a few times. The V gene is TRBV7-2, the J gene TRBJ2-3; D gene ambiguous. Germline CDR1 is SGHTA and CDR2 is FQGNSA. The length of the CDR3 is 14 residues. The germline V and J ends were trimmed by 3 bases and 2 bases, with 9 bases remaining between them. The CDR3 protein is CASSFASLTDTQYF. The CDR3 DNA is TGTGCCAGCAGCTTCGCCTCCCTCACAGATACGCAGTATTTT.

The rearrangement links TRBV5-6 to TRBJ1-6, with 7 bases identical to TRBD1. CDR3 length: 15 amino acids. Trimming took 6 bases from V and 5 from J; bases not matched to a gene: 8. Per germline, CDR1 SGHDT and CDR2 YYEEEE. The CDR3 here is CASTKDRAHNSPLHF. The CDR3 region has the DNA TGTGCCAGCACGAAAGACAGGGCGCATAATTCACCCCTCCACTTT. Full variable domain (outside the CDR3, taken from reference TRBV5-6 and TRBJ1-6): DAGVTQSPTHLIKTRGQQVTLRCSPKSGHDTVSWYQQALGQGPQFIFQYYEEEERQRGNFPDRFSGHQFPNYSSELNVNALLLGDSALYLCASTKDRAHNSPLHFGNGTRLTVT.

This chain links TRBV6-6 with TRBJ1-2; 8 bases line up with TRBD1. Germline assignment: CDR1 MNHNY and CDR2 SVGAGI (reference sequence). There are 15 residues in the CDR3. With 4 bases clipped from V and 3 bases from J, the junction kept 7 bases outside the gene matches. CDR3 sequence reads: CASSSMTGAHYGYTF. Written as DNA, the CDR3 is TGTGCCAGCAGTTCCATGACAGGGGCGCACTATGGCTACACCTTC.

The chain carries TRBV28 and TRBJ2-6; no definite D call. Germline CDR1 MDHEN, CDR2 SYDVKM. V lost 6 bases and J 1 base, leaving 10 bases between the germline ends. The CDR3 spans 15 residues. CDR3 DNA sequence: TGTGCCAGCAGCCCCCAGCTATCTGGGGCCAACGTCCTGACTTTC. It codes for CASSPQLSGANVLTF.

The J gene is TRBJ2-1, the V gene TRBV28; the D gene is possibly TRBD2 (6 bases). The CDR3 consists of 14 residues. Germline CDR1 and CDR2: MDHEN and SYDVKM. Trimming took 9 bases from V and 5 from J, leaving 17 bases between them. This CDR3 reads CASMTPGTHNEQFF. CDR3 nucleotides: TGTGCCAGTATGACCCCCGGGACTCACAATGAGCAGTTCTTC.

The V and J genes are TRBV7-3 and TRBJ2-3; 7 bases are a match to TRBD2. The CDR3 is 15 residues long. Germline lookup yields CDR1 SGHTA and CDR2 FQGTGA. V lost 2 bases and J lost 5; bases outside the gene matches: 7. CDR3 in amino acids: CASSLGLVPLDTQYF. The CDR3, as DNA: TGTGCCAGCAGCTTAGGACTAGTCCCCCTAGATACGCAGTATTTT.

This chain joins TRBV5-1 and TRBJ1-1; TRBD1 matches 9 bases. V lost 2 bases, J lost 4 bases, and 6 bases stayed unmatched. The CDR3 has 15 residues. Germline CDR1 reads SGHRS; CDR2 reads YFSETQ. The CDR3, as DNA: TGCGCCAGCAGCTTTACAGGGGGCTCTGGCACTGAAGCTTTCTTT. This encodes CASSFTGGSGTEAFF.

The chain employs TRBV5-4 and TRBJ1-1; 9 bases align to TRBD1. CDR1 SGHNT and CDR2 YYREEE come from the germline V gene (reference sequence). The J segment lost 1 base and the V segment lost 5 bases, leaving 9 bases of the junction unmatched. The CDR3 runs to 16 residues. The CDR3 is CASSYDRTGANTEAFF. Written as DNA, the CDR3 is TGTGCCAGCAGTTATGATCGGACAGGGGCGAACACTGAAGCTTTCTTT.

This chain uses TRBV19 with TRBJ1-1, with D perhaps matching TRBD1 (6 bases). CDR1 LNHDA and CDR2 SQIVND come from the germline V gene (reference sequence). This CDR3 spans 14 amino acids. V lost 6 bases and J lost 1, with 12 bases in between. CDR3 nucleotide sequence: TGTGCCAGTAGCCCTAGGACAGAGAACACTGAAGCTTTCTTT. Protein sequence: CASSPRTENTEAFF.

This clone has a handful of counts. The V and J genes are TRBV6-4 and TRBJ2-1; 13 positions agree with TRBD2. From germline, CDR1 is MRHNA and CDR2 SNTAGT. CDR3 length equals 14 residues. With 4 bases clipped from V and 6 bases from J, the junction kept 0 bases outside the gene matches. The CDR3 DNA reads TGTGCCAGCAGTGGGACTAGCGGGAGCAATGAGCAGTTCTTC. This gives the protein CASSGTSGSNEQFF.

This chain uses TRBV6-2 or TRBV6-3 with TRBJ1-5, with D perhaps matching TRBD1 (5 bases). CDR1 is MNHEY, CDR2 SVGEGT, per germline. Trimming took off 5 bases at V and 7 bases at J, with 15 bases between the two ends. This CDR3 spans 14 amino acids. CDR3 bases: TGTGCCAGCAGTGGGGTAGGGGTTTGGCAGCCCCAGCATTTT. It encodes CASSGVGVWQPQHF.

This rearrangement joins TRBV2 to TRBJ1-5, with no clear D. The germline V gene encodes CDR1 SNHLY and CDR2 FYNNEI. This CDR3 comprises 14 residues. V lost 7 bases and J 3 bases, leaving 13 bases between the germline ends. In DNA form, the CDR3 reads TGTGCCAGCACAGGTCCGGTTGACAATCAGCCCCAGCATTTT. Translation: CASTGPVDNQPQHF. The variable domain in full, with the rest retrieved from reference TRBV2 and TRBJ1-5, is EPEVTQTPSHQVTQMGQEVILRCVPISNHLYFYWYRQILGQKVEFLVSFYNNEISEKSEIFDDQFSVERPDGSNFTLKIRSTKLEDSAMYFCASTGPVDNQPQHFGDGTRLSIL.

The J gene is TRBJ2-3, the V gene TRBV12-5; 14 bases are a match to TRBD2. This CDR3 spans 15 amino acids. Losses at the gene ends were 5 bases for V and 8 bases for J; bases not matched to a gene: 6. The germline V gene encodes CDR1 LGHNT and CDR2 FRNRAP. The CDR3 DNA reads TGTGCTAGTGGTCAGGGACTAGCGGGAGTGGTTACGCAGTATTTT. Residues: CASGQGLAGVVTQYF. Supplemented by reference TRBV12-5 and TRBJ2-3, the full variable domain reads DARVTQTPRHKVTEMGQEVTMRCQPILGHNTVFWYRQTMMQGLELLAYFRNRAPLDDSGMPKDRFSAEMPDATLATLKIQPSEPRDSAVYFCASGQGLAGVVTQYFGPGTRLTVL.

This rearrangement joins TRBV7-2 to TRBJ2-5; D call uncertain. Deletions cut 2 bases from V and 1 base from J, with 11 bases between. The CDR3 runs 15 residues. CDR1 and CDR2 from the germline V gene are SGHTA and FQGNSA. CDR3 loop: CASSLFARFQETQYF. Written as DNA, the CDR3 is TGTGCCAGCAGCTTATTCGCGAGGTTCCAAGAGACCCAGTACTTC.